This TCR beta chain emerged from a study of T-cell reconstitution after alpha-beta-depleted transplantation in children. Study-level findings and limits: There were reportedly several hundred expanded graft clones from which alpha-beta T cells came about two months after transplant. T-cell numbers and diversity one year post-transplant derived largely from freshly generated T cells. Some patients' high day-60 TCRbeta diversity was attributed to recipient cells surviving conditioning.

Construction of the TCRbeta library involved unique molecular identifiers. TCRdb reprocessed the PCR reads via MiXCR and lists one record per CDR3 protein. The profile shows fewer than 550,000 distinct CDR3 sequences, around 15% of them singletons. In the case of this clonotype: Its antigen remains unidentified.

CDR1 and CDR2 from the germline V gene are LNHDA and SQIVND (reference sequence). The CDR3 is 13 amino acids. V lost 3 bases, J lost 4 bases, and 7 bases lay in between. The chain is built from TRBV19 and TRBJ1-5; a possible D gene is TRBD1 (5 bases). This material consisted of PBMCs, mostly from graft donor cells, taken 360 days after TCRalphabeta/CD19-depleted stem cell transplant. The sequence was obtained from a boy under two years old who had a stem cell transplant for Wiskott-Aldrich syndrome, so the T cells may come from the graft donor. The DNA for the CDR3 is TGTGCCAGTAGTATGGCAGGGAATCAGCCCCAGCATTTT. Translating gives CASSMAGNQPQHF.